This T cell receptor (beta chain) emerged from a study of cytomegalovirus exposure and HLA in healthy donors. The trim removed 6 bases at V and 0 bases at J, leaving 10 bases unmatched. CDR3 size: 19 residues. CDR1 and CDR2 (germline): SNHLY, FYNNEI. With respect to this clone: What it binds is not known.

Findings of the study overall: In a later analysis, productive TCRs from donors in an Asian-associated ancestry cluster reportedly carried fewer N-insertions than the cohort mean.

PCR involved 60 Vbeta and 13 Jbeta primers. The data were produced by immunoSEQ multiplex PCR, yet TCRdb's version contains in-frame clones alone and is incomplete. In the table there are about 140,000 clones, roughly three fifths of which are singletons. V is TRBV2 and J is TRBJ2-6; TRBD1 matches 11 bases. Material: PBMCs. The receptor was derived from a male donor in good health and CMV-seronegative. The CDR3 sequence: CASSDPLGTGGSGANVLTF. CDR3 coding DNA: TGTGCCAGCAGCGACCCCTTAGGGACAGGGGGCTCTGGGGCCAACGTCCTGACTTTC.